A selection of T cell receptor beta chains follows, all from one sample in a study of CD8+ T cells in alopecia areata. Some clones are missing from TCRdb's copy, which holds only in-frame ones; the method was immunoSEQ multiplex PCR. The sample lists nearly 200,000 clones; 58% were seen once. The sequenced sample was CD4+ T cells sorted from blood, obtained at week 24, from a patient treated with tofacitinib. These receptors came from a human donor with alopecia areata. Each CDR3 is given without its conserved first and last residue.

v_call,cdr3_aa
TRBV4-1,ASSQGTTQY
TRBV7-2,ASSLEGLGANVLT
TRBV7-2,ASSWTSGTYEQY
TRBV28,ASSFLAPRGPQH
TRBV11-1,ASSLRGATGELF
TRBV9,ASSVGTGELF
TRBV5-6,ASSPFSPDNEQF
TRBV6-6,ASTPTGAEETQY
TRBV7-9,ASSLQGNEKLF
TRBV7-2,ASSLGQF
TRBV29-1,SVVVTVSYEQY
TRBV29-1,SVADNTDTQY
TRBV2,ASSEARNSPLH
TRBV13,ASSLSPGPVPF
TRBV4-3,ASSQSPIGTGQETQY
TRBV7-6,ASSKGQGGSPLH
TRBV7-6,ASSRLGPMGTQY
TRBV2,ASKLRFDEQF
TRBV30,AWNREGNEQF
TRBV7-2,ASSFSGGLDADTQY
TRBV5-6,ASSLTGAPYEQY
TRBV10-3,AISEVRQNTEAF
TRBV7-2,ASRRESGTQY